Listed below are T cell receptor beta chains from one sample, sequenced in a study of cytomegalovirus exposure and HLA in healthy donors. The method was immunoSEQ multiplex PCR; TCRdb's version includes in-frame clones alone and lacks a portion of them. Of about 190,000 clones in the sample, over 70% were seen once. The sample was PBMCs. These receptors all stem from a woman aged 18-35 years in good health and CMV-seronegative. The CDR3 runs from the conserved cysteine through the conserved F or W. A D gene is named only where the DNA matches it firmly. Clone size is stated in some rows and not others, as once, few, many or a class when expanded.

abundance: once
d_gene: -
j_gene: TRBJ2-7
v_gene: TRBV4-1
CDR3aa: CASSHQGRDEQYF
CDR3nt: TGCGCCAGCAGCCACCAGGGGAGGGATGAGCAGTACTTC

abundance: -
d_gene: -
j_gene: TRBJ2-1
v_gene: TRBV28
CDR3aa: CASKRTDLDNEQFF
CDR3nt: TGTGCCAGCAAACGGACAGATCTAGATAATGAGCAGTTCTTC

abundance: -
d_gene: TRBD1
j_gene: TRBJ1-2
v_gene: TRBV4-1
CDR3aa: CASSQDRGDSHGYTF
CDR3nt: TGCGCCAGCAGCCAAGACCGCGGGGACAGTCATGGCTACACCTTC

abundance: -
d_gene: TRBD2
j_gene: TRBJ2-7
v_gene: TRBV15
CDR3aa: CATSRPTSGAYEQYF
CDR3nt: TGTGCCACCAGCAGACCGACTAGCGGGGCCTACGAGCAGTACTTC

abundance: -
d_gene: -
j_gene: TRBJ1-1
v_gene: TRBV6-1
CDR3aa: CASFRSGRSTEAFF
CDR3nt: TGTGCCAGCTTCAGGTCGGGGAGGTCCACTGAAGCTTTCTTT

abundance: few
d_gene: -
j_gene: TRBJ1-5
v_gene: TRBV5-4
CDR3aa: CASSFGGDQPQHF
CDR3nt: TGTGCCAGCAGCTTCGGAGGGGACCAGCCCCAGCATTTT

abundance: -
d_gene: -
j_gene: TRBJ1-2
v_gene: TRBV19
CDR3aa: CASSPLGGGYTF
CDR3nt: TGTGCCAGTAGTCCGCTCGGGGGTGGCTACACCTTC

abundance: -
d_gene: -
j_gene: TRBJ1-5
v_gene: TRBV2
CDR3aa: CASSVSHSQNQPQHF
CDR3nt: TGTGCCAGCAGTGTTTCGCACAGCCAGAATCAGCCCCAGCATTTT

abundance: -
d_gene: -
j_gene: TRBJ1-1
v_gene: TRBV2
CDR3aa: CASRHWNTEAFF
CDR3nt: TGTGCCAGCAGACATTGGAACACTGAAGCTTTCTTT

abundance: -
d_gene: -
j_gene: TRBJ1-2
v_gene: TRBV25-1
CDR3aa: CASSESAAGPNYGYTF
CDR3nt: TGTGCCAGCAGTGAATCGGCGGCAGGGCCTAACTATGGCTACACCTTC

abundance: -
d_gene: -
j_gene: TRBJ2-7
v_gene: TRBV2
CDR3aa: CATQGTGRPYEQYF
CDR3nt: TGTGCCACCCAAGGTACAGGGAGACCCTACGAGCAGTACTTC

abundance: -
d_gene: TRBD1
j_gene: TRBJ1-2
v_gene: TRBV11-2
CDR3aa: CASSLLGTGSYYGYTF
CDR3nt: TGTGCCAGCAGCTTATTGGGGACAGGATCATACTATGGCTACACCTTC

abundance: -
d_gene: -
j_gene: TRBJ1-6
v_gene: TRBV5-8
CDR3aa: CASSLAAGIGALHF
CDR3nt: TGTGCCAGCAGCTTGGCCGCGGGGATTGGGGCCCTCCACTTT

abundance: few
d_gene: -
j_gene: TRBJ1-2
v_gene: TRBV5-1
CDR3aa: CASSLAGDGYTF
CDR3nt: TGCGCCAGCAGCTTGGCCGGGGATGGCTACACCTTC

abundance: -
d_gene: TRBD1
j_gene: TRBJ2-5
v_gene: TRBV4-1
CDR3aa: CASSQDPGQGRETQYF
CDR3nt: TGCGCCAGCAGCCAAGATCCGGGACAGGGGAGGGAGACCCAGTACTTC

abundance: -
d_gene: TRBD1
j_gene: TRBJ1-1
v_gene: TRBV6-5
CDR3aa: CASWGTASEAFF
CDR3nt: TGTGCCAGCTGGGGGACAGCGTCTGAAGCTTTCTTT

abundance: once
d_gene: -
j_gene: TRBJ2-7
v_gene: TRBV15
CDR3aa: CATSRGETGSYEQYF
CDR3nt: TGTGCCACCAGCAGAGGCGAGACGGGATCCTACGAGCAGTACTTC

abundance: -
d_gene: -
j_gene: TRBJ1-2
v_gene: TRBV9
CDR3aa: CASSPSGQYDGYTF
CDR3nt: TGTGCCAGCAGCCCCAGTGGACAGTACGATGGCTACACCTTC

abundance: -
d_gene: -
j_gene: TRBJ1-6
v_gene: TRBV30
CDR3aa: CAWSLKGNSPLHF
CDR3nt: TGTGCCTGGAGTCTTAAGGGGAATTCACCCCTCCACTTT

abundance: -
d_gene: -
j_gene: TRBJ1-2
v_gene: TRBV6-1
CDR3aa: CASSEAQGVDGYTF
CDR3nt: TGTGCCAGCAGTGAAGCGCAGGGTGTGGATGGCTACACCTTC

abundance: -
d_gene: TRBD1
j_gene: TRBJ1-1
v_gene: TRBV29-1
CDR3aa: CSVLQGAIGTEAFF
CDR3nt: TGCAGCGTTTTACAGGGGGCGATCGGCACTGAAGCTTTCTTT

abundance: -
d_gene: TRBD2
j_gene: TRBJ2-7
v_gene: TRBV5-1
CDR3aa: CASSPPGGRANKQYF
CDR3nt: TGCGCCAGCAGTCCCCCCGGCGGGAGGGCCAATAAGCAGTACTTC

abundance: once
d_gene: -
j_gene: TRBJ1-1
v_gene: TRBV5-1
CDR3aa: CASSLGTANTEAFF
CDR3nt: TGCGCCAGCAGCTTGGGGACAGCTAACACTGAAGCTTTCTTT

abundance: -
d_gene: -
j_gene: TRBJ2-2
v_gene: TRBV19
CDR3aa: CASSIQGTGTGELFF
CDR3nt: TGTGCCAGTAGTATACAGGGGACGGGCACCGGGGAGCTGTTTTTT

abundance: -
d_gene: -
j_gene: TRBJ2-5
v_gene: TRBV7-6
CDR3aa: CASSPGETQYF
CDR3nt: TGTGCCAGCAGCCCAGGGGAGACCCAGTACTTC

abundance: once
d_gene: TRBD1
j_gene: TRBJ1-5
v_gene: TRBV19
CDR3aa: CASGGTGSFNQPQHF
CDR3nt: TGTGCCAGCGGGGGGACAGGAAGCTTCAATCAGCCCCAGCATTTT

abundance: -
d_gene: -
j_gene: TRBJ1-2
v_gene: TRBV28
CDR3aa: CASSFGGNYGYTF
CDR3nt: TGTGCCAGCAGTTTTGGAGGGAACTATGGCTACACCTTC

abundance: -
d_gene: -
j_gene: TRBJ1-2
v_gene: TRBV7-3
CDR3aa: CASSPGGDYGYTF
CDR3nt: TGTGCCAGCAGCCCGGGGGGGGACTATGGCTACACCTTC

abundance: -
d_gene: -
j_gene: TRBJ1-2
v_gene: TRBV7-2
CDR3aa: CASSLNSPNYGYTF
CDR3nt: TGTGCCAGCAGCTTAAACAGTCCTAACTATGGCTACACCTTC

abundance: -
d_gene: TRBD1
j_gene: TRBJ1-4
v_gene: TRBV25-1
CDR3aa: CASRRTGAANEKLFF
CDR3nt: TGTGCCAGCAGGAGAACAGGGGCAGCTAATGAAAAACTGTTTTTT

abundance: -
d_gene: TRBD1
j_gene: TRBJ1-1
v_gene: TRBV13
CDR3aa: CASSPNRDRTEAFF
CDR3nt: TGTGCCAGCAGCCCAAACCGGGACAGGACTGAAGCTTTCTTT

abundance: -
d_gene: -
j_gene: TRBJ1-2
v_gene: TRBV28
CDR3aa: CASSPASGYTF
CDR3nt: TGTGCCAGCAGTCCTGCAAGCGGCTACACCTTC

abundance: -
d_gene: TRBD1
j_gene: TRBJ2-7
v_gene: TRBV30
CDR3aa: CACLDRVSYEQYF
CDR3nt: TGTGCCTGCTTGGACAGGGTATCCTACGAGCAGTACTTC

abundance: -
d_gene: -
j_gene: TRBJ2-3
v_gene: TRBV19
CDR3aa: CASTSSSLASFFPDTQYF
CDR3nt: TGTGCCAGTACCTCAAGCTCGCTAGCTTCCTTCTTCCCAGATACGCAGTATTTT

abundance: -
d_gene: TRBD2
j_gene: TRBJ2-1
v_gene: TRBV4-2
CDR3aa: CASSQPSGGGSGEQFF
CDR3nt: TGTGCCAGCAGCCAACCCTCGGGCGGGGGGTCAGGTGAGCAGTTCTTC